Following are 30 T cell receptor beta chains from one sample sequenced in a study of shared clonotypes between healthy human individuals. The data were produced by immunoSEQ multiplex PCR, yet TCRdb's version contains in-frame clones alone and is incomplete. The sample shows approximately 2,000,000 clones, about nine tenths of them seen only once. The sample was naive CD4+ T cells from PBMCs. This sample's subset: CD45RA+ positively selected. The origin of the receptors is a man between 18 and 29 years old in good health. Some clones in this sample may be carry-over from other donors' samples.

V usage is TRBV28 and J usage is TRBJ1-2; D not certain. Trimming removed 5 bases from V and 0 bases from J, with 19 bases in between. The CDR3 is made up of 17 amino acids. From germline, CDR1 is MDHEN and CDR2 SYDVKM. CDR3: CASSPGPSTAPNYGYTF. Here the CDR3 DNA reads TGTGCCAGCAGTCCCGGGCCTTCTACAGCCCCTAACTATGGCTACACCTTC.

Concerning this clone itself: Other DNA sequences in the sample encode the same CDR3. The J gene is TRBJ1-1, the V gene TRBV5-1; D ambiguous. V lost 4 bases and J 5 bases, leaving 12 bases between the germline ends. Germline CDR1 is SGHRS and CDR2 is YFSETQ. The CDR3 is made up of 13 amino acids. The CDR3 here is CASSLPGGTEAFF. In DNA, the CDR3 is TGCGCCAGCAGCCTGCCCGGAGGGACTGAAGCTTTCTTT.

V gene TRBV10-3 combines with J gene TRBJ1-2, with D tentatively TRBD1 (5 bases). V lost 7 bases to trimming and J lost 4 bases, with 19 bases between them. CDR1 and CDR2 (germline): ENHRY, SYGVKD. The CDR3 contains 15 residues. CDR3 amino acids: CAITPRQSGSYGYTF. The CDR3 bases are TGTGCCATCACGCCCCGACAGTCGGGGTCCTATGGCTACACCTTC.

This chain links TRBV21-1 with TRBJ1-5. TRBV21-1 is classified as a pseudogene. This CDR3 has 17 amino acids. The CDR3 nucleotides read TGTGCCAGCACCCGAAGGCAGGGGAGGGCTTGCAATCAGCCCCAGCATTTT. It specifies CASTRRQGRACNQPQHF.

DNA of the CDR3: TGTGCCAGTAGTAACCAACCCTTCATTAGTCCTGCGCTCAATCAGCCCCAGCATTTT. It yields the protein CASSNQPFISPALNQPQHF. The rearrangement links TRBV19 to TRBJ1-5; no clear D gene. The CDR3 totals 19 residues. Trimming cost V 4 bases and J 3 bases, with 25 bases left between them. Germline V gene sequence: CDR1 LNHDA, CDR2 SQIVND (reference sequence).

This clone was recorded a few times. In DNA, the CDR3 is TGCAGCGTTCAACAGGGGAGCACTGAAGCTTTCTTT. This encodes CSVQQGSTEAFF. V usage is TRBV29-1 and J usage is TRBJ1-1; 7 nucleotides agree with TRBD1. CDR3 size: 12 residues. Trimming cost V 5 bases and J 4 bases; bases outside gene matches: 4. Germline loops: CDR1 SQVTM, CDR2 ANQGSEA.

The chain recombines TRBV10-3 with TRBJ1-4; D not certain. The germline V gene encodes CDR1 ENHRY and CDR2 SYGVKD. Trimming took off 0 bases at V and 4 bases at J, with 9 bases between the two ends. The length of the CDR3 is 15 residues. The CDR3 region has the DNA TGTGCCATCAGTGAGTCAATCAGACATAATGAAAAACTGTTTTTT. Its protein is CAISESIRHNEKLFF.

The chain combines TRBV28 with TRBJ2-2; 10 nucleotides line up with TRBD1. This CDR3 comprises 18 residues. The V segment lost 6 bases and the J segment 4 bases; nucleotides outside the gene matches: 14. The germline V gene has CDR1 MDHEN and CDR2 SYDVKM. CDR3 bases: TGTGCCAGCAGCCTCGACAGGGGGCGCGGGTCGGGCACCGGGGAGCTGTTTTTT. It is translated as CASSLDRGRGSGTGELFF.

The count of this clone is one. The V gene is TRBV11-1, the J gene TRBJ2-1; 9 bases are a match to TRBD1. The CDR3 totals 15 residues. Trimming took 5 bases from V and 7 from J; bases not matched to a gene: 9. Per germline, CDR1 SGHAT and CDR2 FQDESV (reference sequence). DNA of the CDR3: TGTGCCAGCAGCGCACACGGGACAGGGCGGAATGAGCAGTTCTTC. Amino acid sequence: CASSAHGTGRNEQFF.

The gene calls are TRBV5-1 and TRBJ2-3, with TRBD2 matching over 13 bases. CDR1 is SGHRS, CDR2 YFSETQ, per germline. V shed 4 bases and J 6 bases; nucleotides not matched to a gene: 8. This CDR3 spans 16 amino acids. The chain's CDR3 is CASSGGLAGVGDTQYF. The CDR3 nucleotides read TGCGCCAGCAGCGGAGGACTAGCGGGAGTGGGGGATACGCAGTATTTT.

This rearrangement joins TRBV7-9 to TRBJ2-7; 12 bases map to TRBD1. The germline V gene encodes CDR1 SEHNR and CDR2 FQNEAQ (reference sequence). J lost 3 bases, V lost 8 bases, and 8 bases had no gene match. CDR3 size: 15 residues. CDR3 sequence: CASAIGTGGNYEQYF. In DNA, the CDR3 is TGTGCCAGCGCCATAGGGACAGGGGGCAACTACGAGCAGTACTTC.

The chain links TRBV2 to TRBJ1-1; D uncertain. The CDR3 totals 15 residues. Deletions cut 7 bases from V and 5 bases from J, with 20 bases between. Germline V gene sequence: CDR1 SNHLY, CDR2 FYNNEI. The CDR3 coding sequence is TGTGCCAGCAAGAAAGAGGTCATCGGGGAGACTGAAGCTTTCTTT. Its translation: CASKKEVIGETEAFF.

J is TRBJ1-1 and V is TRBV5-1, with 9 bases aligning to TRBD1. This CDR3 contains 16 residues. The trim removed 4 bases at V and 5 bases at J, leaving 12 bases unmatched. From germline, CDR1 is SGHRS and CDR2 YFSETQ. CDR3 nucleotide sequence: TGCGCCAGCAGCCTGGGGACAGGGAGATCGACTACTGAAGCTTTCTTT. It yields the protein CASSLGTGRSTTEAFF.

V gene TRBV28 combines with J gene TRBJ2-7; either TRBD1 or TRBD2 may supply D (5 bases each). The germline gives CDR1 MDHEN, CDR2 SYDVKM. V lost 6 bases to trimming and J lost 3 bases, with 21 bases between them. The CDR3 covers 16 residues. CDR3 region: CASSPWGSGILYEQYF. The CDR3 bases are TGTGCCAGCAGCCCATGGGGGAGTGGAATCCTCTACGAGCAGTACTTC.

J is TRBJ2-1 and V is TRBV7-3, with D maybe TRBD2 (5 bases). Germline V gene lookup returns CDR1 SGHTA and CDR2 FQGTGA. Trimming removed 5 bases at V and 3 bases at J, with 11 bases between. The CDR3 loop spans 14 amino acids. The CDR3 bases are TGTGCCAGCAGCCCCCACCGGGACTACAATGAGCAGTTCTTC. Encoded protein: CASSPHRDYNEQFF.

This clone was seen only once. V gene TRBV19 combines with J gene TRBJ1-4; TRBD1 aligns across 9 bases. The CDR3 sequence is 15 residues long. Germline V gene lookup returns CDR1 LNHDA and CDR2 SQIVND (reference sequence). With V trimmed by 1 base and J by 5 bases, 2 bases remained unmatched. DNA for the CDR3: TGTGCCAGTAGTATAGTAGGGACAGGGAATGAAAAACTGTTTTTT. This sequence encodes CASSIVGTGNEKLFF.

The chain combines TRBV10-3 with TRBJ2-1, with 13 bases aligning to TRBD2. The CDR3 is made up of 16 amino acids. CDR1 is ENHRY and CDR2 is SYGVKD in the germline V gene. Losses at the gene ends were 6 bases for V and 2 bases for J; bases not matched to a gene: 4. CDR3 residues: CAISPGLAGAYNEQFF. CDR3 DNA: TGTGCCATCAGCCCCGGACTAGCGGGAGCCTACAATGAGCAGTTCTTC.

The genes are TRBV30 and TRBJ2-5; D is ambiguous. Trimming left V 8 bases short and J 5 bases short, with 12 bases between. This CDR3 comprises 11 residues. Germline V gene sequence: CDR1 GTSNPN, CDR2 SVGIG (reference sequence). The DNA for the CDR3 is TGTGCCGGAACAGCCGGGGAGACCCAGTACTTC. Translation: CAGTAGETQYF.

The chain links TRBV6-6 to TRBJ1-2; D perhaps matches TRBD1 (5 bases). Trimming shortened V by 6 bases and J by 4 bases, and 12 bases separated the two germline ends. CDR3 size: 13 residues. CDR1 and CDR2 from the germline V gene are MNHNY and SVGAGI (reference sequence). CDR3 DNA: TGTGCCAGCAGCTCTAGGGGAGTCTATGGCTACACCTTC. This sequence encodes CASSSRGVYGYTF.

The gene calls are TRBV6-6 and TRBJ1-1; D might be TRBD1 (6 bases). This CDR3 has 12 residues. Germline values: CDR1 MNHNY, CDR2 SVGAGI (reference sequence). Trimming took off 5 bases at V and 5 bases at J, with 9 bases between the two ends. The DNA for the CDR3 is TGTGCCAGCAGTCCAGGGGTTACTGAAGCTTTCTTT. Amino acids: CASSPGVTEAFF.

The V call is TRBV7-2, the J call TRBJ1-1; D unclear. V shed 5 bases and J shed 4 bases, with 14 bases lying between them. Germline V gene lookup returns CDR1 SGHTA and CDR2 FQGNSA. The CDR3 totals 14 residues. The CDR3 here is CASSPRRVATEAFF. The CDR3 DNA is TGTGCCAGCAGCCCCCGAAGGGTGGCCACTGAAGCTTTCTTT.

The V call is TRBV9, the J call TRBJ1-4, with D maybe TRBD1 (5 bases). The CDR3 spans 14 residues. Trimming pared 0 bases from V and 6 bases from J, leaving 9 bases between. CDR1 and CDR2 (germline): SGDLS, YYNGEE. The CDR3 reads CASSVAGSDEKLFF. For the CDR3, the DNA is TGTGCCAGCAGCGTAGCAGGGTCGGATGAAAAACTGTTTTTT.

The J gene is TRBJ2-5, the V gene TRBV18; D possibly uses TRBD1 or TRBD2 (6 bases each). The CDR3 contains 16 residues. Per germline, CDR1 KGHSH and CDR2 LQKENI. Trimming stripped 0 bases from V and 3 bases from J, with 14 bases between. CDR3 nucleotides: TGTGCCAGCTCACCACCGGGACTCGGGGGCGAAGAGACCCAGTACTTC. It specifies CASSPPGLGGEETQYF.

CDR3 amino acids: CSALQSSGNTIYF. CDR3 coding DNA: TGCAGCGCCCTACAGTCCTCTGGAAACACCATATATTTT. The rearrangement joins TRBV29-1 to TRBJ1-3, with unresolved D. From germline, CDR1 is SQVTM and CDR2 ANQGSEA. The V end was cut by 7 bases, the J end by 0 bases, with 10 bases between. CDR3 length: 13 residues.

This chain links TRBV5-1 with TRBJ2-6; 8 positions agree with TRBD1. There are 15 residues in the CDR3. The J segment lost 4 bases and the V segment lost 4 bases, leaving 4 bases of the junction unmatched. Germline V gives CDR1 SGHRS, CDR2 YFSETQ. The CDR3 reads CASSRTGPGANVLTF. CDR3 bases: TGCGCCAGCAGCAGGACAGGGCCCGGGGCCAACGTCCTGACTTTC. Full variable domain (remainder filled in from reference TRBV5-1 and TRBJ2-6): KAGVTQTPRYLIKTRGQQVTLSCSPISGHRSVSWYQQTPGQGLQFLFEYFSETQRNKGNFPGRFSGRQFSNSRSEMNVSTLELGDSALYLCASSRTGPGANVLTFGAGSRLTVL.

The chain links TRBV19 to TRBJ2-1; 7 nucleotides align to TRBD2. CDR3 length equals 15 residues. J gave up 4 bases and V 6 bases, and 9 bases lay outside the gene matches. Germline-derived CDR1 and CDR2 are LNHDA and SQIVND (reference sequence). The CDR3 DNA reads TGTGCCAGTAGGACCACTAGCGAGACATACAATGAGCAGTTCTTC. Translated: CASRTTSETYNEQFF.

The chain couples TRBV9 to TRBJ1-2; tentatively, D is TRBD1 (5 bases). Germline CDR1 is SGDLS and CDR2 is YYNGEE. Trimming took 0 bases from V and 9 from J, leaving 12 bases between them. The CDR3 spans 13 residues. The CDR3, as DNA: TGTGCCAGCAGCGTAGCGGGGGTTGGAAGCTACACCTTC. It codes for CASSVAGVGSYTF.

The chain has TRBV18 and TRBJ2-7; no clear D gene. The V and J ends lost 4 bases and 0 bases respectively, with 10 bases between them. This CDR3 is built from 14 residues. CDR1 and CDR2 (germline): KGHSH, LQKENI. CDR3 sequence (DNA): TGTGCCAGCTCACAGGGAAGGAACTCCTACGAGCAGTACTTC. It translates to CASSQGRNSYEQYF.

Worth noting for this clone: The same CDR3 arises from other DNA sequences in this sample as well. CDR3 sequence: CASSFRTGGTEAFF. As DNA, the CDR3 is TGTGCCAGCAGTTTTAGGACAGGCGGCACTGAAGCTTTCTTT. This chain uses TRBV28 with TRBJ1-1, with 7 bases fitting TRBD1. With V trimmed by 3 bases and J by 4 bases, 5 bases remained unmatched. The V gene's germline CDR1 is MDHEN and CDR2 SYDVKM. The CDR3 has 14 amino acids.

The chain carries TRBV19 and TRBJ2-5; D is undetermined. Trimming took 5 bases from V and 3 from J, leaving 4 bases between them. This CDR3 is built from 11 residues. CDR1 LNHDA and CDR2 SQIVND come from the germline V gene (reference sequence). CDR3 sequence (DNA): TGTGCCAGTAGTCTGGAAGAGACCCAGTACTTC. Encoded protein: CASSLEETQYF.